This T cell receptor beta chain was retrieved from a study of vaccination and CD4 T cells after COVID-19. Treatment reported: roughly 10-day PBMC culture with coronavirus spike peptide pools or control peptides (ViraFEST assay). ViraFEST expanded antigen-specific T cells with peptide pools, then sequenced TCRs. Oncomine TCR Beta short-read sequencing was applied to DNA from cultured CD4+ T cells. The genomic DNA was obtained from cultured CD4+ T cells by extraction with the QIAamp micro DNA kit. TCRdb re-derived calls from the PCR reads in MiXCR, one entry per CDR3 protein. The sample has around 20,000 distinct CDR3 sequences, roughly 31% seen once. About this clonotype itself: The antigen is not known.

Study results and caveats: The great majority, 304 of 307 vaccine-specific clones, proved spike mono-reactive in convalescent patients.

The CDR3 runs 15 residues. The germline V gene has CDR1 SGHVS and CDR2 FQNEAQ. V lost 4 bases and J 0 bases, leaving 9 bases between the germline ends. This clonotype originated in a human donor with COVID-19. The gene calls are TRBV7-8 and TRBJ2-2, with D possibly TRBD1 on 6 matching bases. Specimen: cultured CD4+ T cells from blood. This chain's CDR3 is CASSWTVPNTGELFF. In DNA, the CDR3 is TGTGCCAGCAGCTGGACAGTACCGAACACCGGGGAGCTGTTTTTT.